The 12 T cell receptor beta chains below come from one sample, sequenced in a study of Ad26.COV2.S vaccination and SARS-CoV-2 variants. As for treatment: about 20 received Ad26.COV2.S at low or high dose, single or two shots; several received placebo; per-sample allocation not given. Samples analyzed were those drawn on day 63 after the first vaccine or placebo injection. Produced via immunoSEQ multiplex PCR; TCRdb's table is partial and in-frame only. The table has roughly 450,000 clones, 90% seen once. Sequencing was performed on peripheral blood, taken in a trial of Ad26.COV2.S vaccine versus placebo. Source of these receptors: a person aged 18-65 years who received the Ad26.COV2.S COVID-19 vaccine or a placebo.

The V gene is TRBV5-6, the J gene TRBJ2-5; a weak D match, TRBD1 (6 bases). The ends were cut back, 4 bases at V and 2 bases at J, with 15 bases in the middle. The germline V gene encodes CDR1 SGHDT and CDR2 YYEEEE. This CDR3 contains 15 residues. This CDR3 reads CASSRSGQRQETQYF. As DNA, the CDR3 is TGTGCCAGCAGCAGATCTGGACAGAGACAAGAGACCCAGTACTTC. Full variable domain (missing parts from reference TRBV5-6 and TRBJ2-5): DAGVTQSPTHLIKTRGQQVTLRCSPKSGHDTVSWYQQALGQGPQFIFQYYEEEERQRGNFPDRFSGHQFPNYSSELNVNALLLGDSALYLCASSRSGQRQETQYFGPGTRLLVL.

The V call is TRBV9, the J call TRBJ2-1, with TRBD2 matching over 8 bases. CDR3 size: 12 residues. V lost 7 bases to trimming and J lost 5 bases; unmatched junction nucleotides: 2. Germline V gene lookup returns CDR1 SGDLS and CDR2 YYNGEE. The CDR3 loop reads CASGLADNEQFF. The CDR3 nucleotides are TGTGCCAGCGGACTAGCCGACAATGAGCAGTTCTTC.

J is TRBJ2-4 and V is TRBV6-2 or TRBV6-3; D gene unclear. The V end was cut by 2 bases, the J end by 6 bases, with 11 bases between. The CDR3 contains 14 residues. Germline CDR1 reads MNHEY; CDR2 reads SVGEGT. The DNA for the CDR3 is TGTGCCAGCAGTTACGTCCGGGTTGGAAACATTCAGTACTTC. It is translated as CASSYVRVGNIQYF.

This sequence joins TRBV6-6 and TRBJ1-5; D perhaps matches TRBD1 (5 bases). This CDR3 spans 16 amino acids. From germline, CDR1 is MNHNY and CDR2 SVGAGI (reference sequence). V shed 0 bases and J shed 4 bases, with 13 bases lying between them. The CDR3 bases are TGTGCCAGCAGTTACTCGCAAGGGGAGGAGAATCAGCCCCAGCATTTT. Protein sequence: CASSYSQGEENQPQHF.

J is TRBJ2-7 and V is TRBV5-1, with 12 bases identical to TRBD2. V lost 1 base, J lost 0 bases, and 8 bases stayed unmatched. Germline CDR1 reads SGHRS; CDR2 reads YFSETQ. The CDR3 is 18 residues long. CDR3 sequence reads: CASSLRLAGGPNSYEQYF. For the CDR3, the DNA is TGCGCCAGCAGCTTGAGGCTAGCGGGAGGGCCGAACTCCTACGAGCAGTACTTC.

The chain employs TRBV7-6 and TRBJ1-6; TRBD1 matches at 9 bases. This CDR3 has 13 residues. The V gene's germline CDR1 is SGHVS and CDR2 FNYEAQ. The V and J ends lost 0 bases and 15 bases, in that order; junction bases with no gene match: 3. CDR3 residues: CASSLARDRDLHF. The CDR3 coding sequence is TGTGCCAGCAGCTTAGCAAGGGACAGGGACCTCCACTTT.

V and J are TRBV6-6 and TRBJ2-5; a possible D gene is TRBD2 (6 bases). This CDR3 is 14 amino acids long. Looked up from germline, CDR1 is MNHNY and CDR2 is SVGAGI (reference sequence). V lost 5 bases, J lost 4 bases, and 14 bases lay in between. The CDR3 sequence is CASSTRGFGETQYF. CDR3 bases: TGTGCCAGCAGTACCCGGGGGTTCGGAGAGACCCAGTACTTC.

The V and J genes are TRBV6-5 and TRBJ1-6; TRBD1 agrees at 7 bases. Losses at the gene ends were 6 bases for V and 4 bases for J; bases not matched to a gene: 3. The CDR3 consists of 14 residues. Germline lookup yields CDR1 MNHEY and CDR2 SVGAGI. The CDR3 reads CASSPGQYNSPLHF. The CDR3 region has the DNA TGTGCCAGCAGCCCGGGACAGTATAATTCACCCCTCCACTTT.

The chain has TRBV7-2 and TRBJ1-1; D not resolved. The germline V gene has CDR1 SGHTA and CDR2 FQGNSA. V lost 1 base and J lost 4, with 10 bases in between. The CDR3 spans 14 residues. CDR3 DNA: TGTGCCAGCAGCTTAGGGTCCGGGAGCACTGAAGCTTTCTTT. Translating it yields CASSLGSGSTEAFF.

The rearrangement links TRBV2 to TRBJ1-1, with 7 bases fitting TRBD1. The junction had 11 bases not matched to a gene; V was cut back by 7 bases and J by 0 bases. There are 16 residues in the CDR3. Germline CDR1 SNHLY, CDR2 FYNNEI. The CDR3 nucleotides are TGTGCCAGCACCTACCCTATAGGGGGCTTGAACACTGAAGCTTTCTTT. Encoded protein: CASTYPIGGLNTEAFF. The full variable domain, with the rest looked up from reference TRBV2 and TRBJ1-1, is EPEVTQTPSHQVTQMGQEVILRCVPISNHLYFYWYRQILGQKVEFLVSFYNNEISEKSEIFDDQFSVERPDGSNFTLKIRSTKLEDSAMYFCASTYPIGGLNTEAFFGQGTRLTVV.

This sequence joins TRBV27 and TRBJ1-6, with 7 bases lining up with TRBD1. V gave up 6 bases and J gave up 6 bases; unmatched junction bases: 5. Germline CDR1 MNHEY, CDR2 SMNVEV (reference sequence). The CDR3 runs 14 residues. CDR3 sequence (DNA): TGTGCCAGCAGACCGGGACAGAGTAATTCACCCCTCCACTTT. Translated: CASRPGQSNSPLHF.

V gene TRBV6-5 combines with J gene TRBJ1-1; 7 nucleotides agree with TRBD1. The junction had 2 bases not matched to a gene; V was cut back by 0 bases and J by 7 bases. Germline V lookup: CDR1 MNHEY, CDR2 SVGAGI. This CDR3 is 13 amino acids long. Written as DNA, the CDR3 is TGTGCCAGCAGTTACTCACAGGGGTATGAAGCTTTCTTT. Its protein product is CASSYSQGYEAFF.